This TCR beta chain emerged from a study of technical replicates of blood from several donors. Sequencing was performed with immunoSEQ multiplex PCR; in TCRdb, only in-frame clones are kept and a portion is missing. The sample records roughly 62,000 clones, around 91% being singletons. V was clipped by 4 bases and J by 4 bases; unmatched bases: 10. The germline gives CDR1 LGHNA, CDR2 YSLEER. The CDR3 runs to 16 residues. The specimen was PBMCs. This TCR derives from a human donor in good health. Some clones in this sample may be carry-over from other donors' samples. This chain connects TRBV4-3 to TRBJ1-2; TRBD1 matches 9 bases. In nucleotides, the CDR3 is TGCGCCAGCAGCCGACAACAGGGGGCTGGGGGCTATGGCTACACCTTC. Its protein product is CASSRQQGAGGYGYTF.